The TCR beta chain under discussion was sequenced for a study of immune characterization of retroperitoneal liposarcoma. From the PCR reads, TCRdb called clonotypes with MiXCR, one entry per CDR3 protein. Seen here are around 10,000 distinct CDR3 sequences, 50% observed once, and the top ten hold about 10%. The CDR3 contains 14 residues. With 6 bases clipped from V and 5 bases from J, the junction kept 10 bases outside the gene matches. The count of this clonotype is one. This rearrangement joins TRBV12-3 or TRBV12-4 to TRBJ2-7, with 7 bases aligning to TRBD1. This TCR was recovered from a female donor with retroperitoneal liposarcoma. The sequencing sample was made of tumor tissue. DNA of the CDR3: TGTGCCAGCAGATTCTACAGGGGCTATGACGAGCAGTACTTC. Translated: CASRFYRGYDEQYF.